This T cell receptor (beta chain) is drawn from a study of naive and memory T cell subsets (dated by TCRdb to about 2017). Regarding the complete study: The figure summarizing the skin biopsy and whole blood samples listed about ten blood donors, 7 tuberculin skin test biopsies and 3 saline control biopsies. Skin biopsies were taken from tuberculin skin test sites or from saline-injected control sites and were processed for RNA extraction as described before. Usually PCR2 was run as a SYBR Green qPCR and stopped at a set threshold, although low-input samples could use end-point PCR (about 6 cycles) instead. Beyond this particular receptor, the publication reports: Skin biopsy collection and RNA processing details were not given in the paper but referenced to earlier studies. The RNA-based method was acknowledged as potentially sensitive to TCR transcript changes with T cell activation and differentiation. Both types of skin biopsy reportedly yielded TCR sequences, though far more TCRs came from tuberculin skin test sites. The larger number of TCRs at tuberculin skin test sites was interpreted as T cell infiltration of a delayed type IV hypersensitivity reaction.

Libraries were built with UMI-ligation and nested PCR. The ligated cDNA was amplified in four rounds of PCR with nested alpha and beta constant region primers together with the SP2 primer. For the blood and skin samples, TCR RNA was reverse transcribed with SuperScript IV using primers for the alpha and beta constant regions. An oligonucleotide carrying the Illumina SP2 primer and a UMI was ligated to the 3' end of the cDNA by means of T4 RNA ligase 1. To prevent hairpin formation, the 12-nucleotide UMI was made up of two random hexamers with an eight-base spacer between them. From the second PCR onward, TCR alpha and beta chain libraries were processed separately, and dual indexing was applied for multiplexing. After pooling, the indexed libraries were analyzed by capillary electrophoresis and sequenced on either an Illumina MiSeq or NextSeq. PhiX DNA at roughly 5-7.5% was spiked into libraries to increase base diversity and improve cluster recognition. In the paper's pipeline: Demultiplexor took UMIs from read 2, joined the UMIs to the TCR sequence from read 1, and separated reads according to sample indices. V and J genes and V-J junctions were identified by Decombinator, which gave every TCR a five-part identifier that included V and J deletions. UMIs were used by Collapsinator to correct sequencing errors and PCR amplification heterogeneity, so that a UMI-based abundance was obtained for each TCR. CDR3Translator converted identifiers to nucleotide sequence, translated to amino acids, and extracted CDR3 regions using terminal motifs. After normalization to the amount of input RNA, error-corrected alpha and beta TCR counts from blood and skin were compared. The public reads were run again by TCRdb, first through fastp at Q25 and then through MiXCR, and only productive beta chains were kept. Each CDR3 protein appears once, grouped with its most common genes and DNA. TCRdb's processing, not the authors', yielded these V and J calls. This sample is represented by 35,000 to 40,000 distinct CDR3 sequences; roughly 11% of them were singletons. The ten top clones hold roughly 3.9% of the sample.

There are many counts of this clonotype. The antigen it binds to is not known. Base qualities were left out, and no much larger clone turns up one base away. Inclusive of the bounding cysteine and phenylalanine, the CDR3 is 13 residues long. Of the read, only the CDR3 DNA is kept; its 39 bases are in frame from base 1. Sequences DFQATT (CDR1) and SNEGSKA (CDR2) are obtained from the germline V gene (reference sequence). V loses 5 bases, J loses 3 bases, and the germline ends lie 11 bases apart. The sample's treatment or condition label, in plain terms: skin biopsy from PPD injection site in Mantoux-positive individual. Using 3' ligation of a UMI-containing oligonucleotide to TCR cDNA, the study laid out a robust and sensitive protocol to amplify, sequence and analyze TCRs. The tuberculin skin test biopsies were taken from PPD-injected sites in individuals who had a positive Mantoux test. Total RNA, without cell sorting, was DNase treated with RQ1 DNase before reverse transcription, targeting roughly 1 to 1000 ng input. To check how robust the pipeline was in samples where T cells make up a minority population, libraries were built from skin biopsies and whole blood.

The V and J segments used are TRBV20-1 and TRBJ1-5, and TRBD1 may be the D gene, going by 6 matching bases. The source is an adult in good health. The sequencing here drew on skin, taken from a tuberculin skin test site. The DNA sequence is TGCAGTGCTGGGGGCAGAAACAATCAGCCCCAGCATTTT. Its amino acids are CSAGGRNNQPQHF.